One sample yielded the 17 T cell receptor beta chains listed below, sequenced in a study of blood T cell repertoires in COVID-19. Sequencing was performed with immunoSEQ multiplex PCR; in TCRdb, only in-frame clones are kept and a portion is missing. Among more than 70,000 clones listed, around 80% were seen once. Sequencing used peripheral blood. These receptors were taken from an elderly woman with active or convalescent COVID-19.

The chain's CDR3 is CASSGRHEAFF. CDR3 DNA sequence: TGTGCCAGCAGCGGAAGACATGAAGCTTTCTTT. The J gene is TRBJ1-1, the V gene TRBV6-2 or TRBV6-3; D call uncertain. The CDR3 contains 11 residues. The V gene lost 6 bases and the J gene lost 7 bases, with 9 bases spanning the gap. The germline CDR1 and CDR2 sequences are MNHEY and SVGEGT.

V usage is TRBV6-2 or TRBV6-3 and J usage is TRBJ1-1; D uncertain. V dropped 2 bases and J dropped 2 bases, with 12 bases sitting between them. This CDR3 is built from 15 residues. From germline, CDR1 is MNHEY and CDR2 SVGEGT. CDR3 in DNA: TGTGCCAGCAGTTACCTCAGGCGGGGTAACACTGAAGCTTTCTTT. It yields the protein CASSYLRRGNTEAFF.

The chain carries TRBV19 and TRBJ1-2; the match to TRBD1 covers 7 bases. This CDR3 region has 17 residues. Germline V gives CDR1 LNHDA, CDR2 SQIVND (reference sequence). The ends lost 1 base at V and 1 base at J; junction bases unmatched: 9. CDR3 region: CASSIGFRGQLNYGYTF. The CDR3 DNA is TGTGCCAGTAGTATAGGTTTTAGGGGACAGCTTAACTATGGCTACACCTTC.

The V gene is TRBV2, the J gene TRBJ1-6, with D perhaps TRBD1 (6 bases). Trimming left V 4 bases short and J 7 bases short, with 11 bases between. The CDR3 has 14 amino acids. Looked up from germline, CDR1 is SNHLY and CDR2 is FYNNEI. CDR3 sequence reads: CASSADRLNSPLHF. The CDR3, as DNA: TGTGCCAGCAGTGCCGACAGGCTAAATTCACCCCTCCACTTT. Supplemented by reference TRBV2 and TRBJ1-6, the full variable domain reads EPEVTQTPSHQVTQMGQEVILRCVPISNHLYFYWYRQILGQKVEFLVSFYNNEISEKSEIFDDQFSVERPDGSNFTLKIRSTKLEDSAMYFCASSADRLNSPLHFGNGTRLTVT.

This chain joins TRBV6-5 and TRBJ2-3; D is possibly TRBD2 (7 bases). CDR3 length: 15 amino acids. The germline gives CDR1 MNHEY, CDR2 SVGAGI. V lost 6 bases to trimming and J lost 5 bases, with 18 bases between them. The CDR3 nucleotides read TGTGCCAGCAGCGGTCCGGGGGGCTGGCTAGATACGCAGTATTTT. It translates to CASSGPGGWLDTQYF.

CDR3 nucleotides: TGTGCCTGGAGTCCAGGGCCAGATACGCAGTATTTT. Its translation: CAWSPGPDTQYF. The rearrangement uses TRBV30 and TRBJ2-3, with D perhaps matching TRBD1 (5 bases). The CDR3 loop spans 12 amino acids. Trimming pared 2 bases from V and 4 bases from J, leaving 7 bases between. Germline V gene lookup returns CDR1 GTSNPN and CDR2 SVGIG (reference sequence).

V gene TRBV2 combines with J gene TRBJ2-7; tentative D call: TRBD1 (6 bases). From germline, CDR1 is SNHLY and CDR2 FYNNEI. CDR3 length equals 14 residues. The V end lost 1 base, the J end lost 2 bases, and 9 bases lay between the germline ends. In nucleotides, the CDR3 is TGTGCCAGCAGTGAAGACAGGGTCCCCTACGAGCAGTACTTC. Its translation: CASSEDRVPYEQYF.

The V call is TRBV6-2 or TRBV6-3, the J call TRBJ2-1; 7 bases agree with TRBD2. The V gene's germline CDR1 is MNHEY and CDR2 SVGEGT. V was clipped by 0 bases and J by 7 bases; unmatched bases: 9. The CDR3 spans 16 residues. DNA for the CDR3: TGTGCCAGCAGTTACTCGATTGGGGGGGGATTTAATGAGCAGTTCTTC. Translating gives CASSYSIGGGFNEQFF.

This clone was seen just once. V gene TRBV28 combines with J gene TRBJ2-7, with D perhaps TRBD2 (7 bases). Between the trimmed V and J ends, which lost 2 bases and 7 bases, there was a span of 18 bases. The CDR3 covers 15 residues. The V gene's germline CDR1 is MDHEN and CDR2 SYDVKM. The CDR3 bases are TGTGCCAGCAGTTTAGGGTCGGGGGGCAAGGAGGAGCAGTACTTC. It encodes CASSLGSGGKEEQYF.

The chain joins TRBV4-1 to TRBJ2-7, with TRBD2 identical over 14 bases. The CDR3 consists of 15 residues. The junction had 2 bases not matched to a gene; V was cut back by 1 base and J by 6 bases. Germline CDR1 MGHRA, CDR2 YSYEKL. The CDR3 loop is CASSQGLAGGREQYF. The CDR3 region has the DNA TGCGCCAGCAGCCAAGGACTAGCGGGAGGGCGCGAGCAGTACTTC.

This clone was detected once. This chain joins TRBV4-1 and TRBJ2-6; a possible D gene is TRBD1 (6 bases). Germline CDR1 is MGHRA and CDR2 is YSYEKL. The CDR3 contains 18 residues. Deletions cut 4 bases from V and 0 bases from J, with 16 bases between. The CDR3, as DNA: TGCGCCAGCAGCCGACCGCAGGGGTCTGTCTCTGGGGCCAACGTCCTGACTTTC. Amino acids: CASSRPQGSVSGANVLTF.

This clone occurred a few times. The chain uses TRBV5-6 and TRBJ2-1; 10 bases agree with TRBD1. The germline CDR1 and CDR2 sequences are SGHDT and YYEEEE. The CDR3 extends over 15 amino acids. The V gene end was trimmed by 5 bases and the J gene end by 7 bases; junction bases not matched to a gene: 9. CDR3 coding DNA: TGTGCCAGCAGTTCGAGGGGACAGGGGTCGAATGAGCAGTTCTTC. Its protein product is CASSSRGQGSNEQFF.

The gene calls are TRBV6-5 and TRBJ2-1; a possible D gene is TRBD2 (6 bases). Per the germline V gene, CDR1 is MNHEY and CDR2 is SVGAGI. V dropped 6 bases and J dropped 1 base, with 13 bases sitting between them. CDR3 size: 15 residues. CDR3: CASRAGRGSYNEQFF. The CDR3 nucleotides read TGTGCCAGCAGAGCCGGTCGGGGGTCCTACAATGAGCAGTTCTTC.

The chain carries TRBV7-2 and TRBJ2-7; D not certain. V lost 1 base and J 7 bases, leaving 8 bases between the germline ends. Germline CDR1 reads SGHTA; CDR2 reads FQGNSA. CDR3 length: 12 residues. CDR3 loop: CASSLESREQYF. The CDR3 DNA follows: TGTGCCAGCAGCTTAGAATCCCGGGAGCAGTACTTC.

This rearrangement joins TRBV18 to TRBJ2-2, with 9 positions matching TRBD1. Per the germline V gene, CDR1 is KGHSH and CDR2 is LQKENI. This CDR3 region has 15 residues. Trimming at V came to 3 bases and at J to 7 bases, leaving 6 bases not matched to a gene. The CDR3 region has the DNA TGTGCCAGCTCACCTATGGGACAGGGCTTCGGGGAGCTGTTTTTT. Protein product: CASSPMGQGFGELFF.

This clone appeared a few times. The chain joins TRBV14 to TRBJ1-5, with D tentatively TRBD1 (6 bases). The CDR3 spans 14 residues. CDR1 is SGHDN, CDR2 FVKESK, per germline. The V gene lost 3 bases and the J gene lost 4 bases, with 10 bases spanning the gap. The CDR3 here is CASSQGRGNQPQHF. The CDR3 DNA follows: TGTGCCAGCAGCCAGGGCAGGGGTAATCAGCCCCAGCATTTT.

This clone was seen a single time. The chain employs TRBV27 and TRBJ2-2; TRBD2 aligns across 7 bases. The CDR3 is 16 amino acids. Germline CDR1 is MNHEY and CDR2 is SMNVEV (reference sequence). Trimming cost V 3 bases and J 5 bases; bases outside gene matches: 9. CDR3: CASSFGASGQTGELFF. The DNA of the CDR3 is TGTGCCAGCAGTTTCGGGGCTAGCGGTCAGACCGGGGAGCTGTTTTTT.